The present T cell receptor (beta chain) was sequenced within a study of blood T cell repertoires in COVID-19 (TCRdb year 2020). About the study as a whole: Samples covering the acute and convalescent phases of COVID-19 were provided by collaborators in the United States, Italy and Spain. The material from the prospective study consisted of cDNA or gDNA derived from T cells, B-cell-depleted T cells, or PBMCs. The dataset comprised deeply sampled blood TCRbeta repertoires from subjects exposed to, actively infected with, or recovered from COVID-19. The repertoires were made available in a free public database intended to serve as a resource for research on the immune response to SARS-CoV-2. The samples were drawn from two sources: the first 160 participants of the ongoing ImmuneRACE study, and 1,254 subjects contributed by 6 global collaborators. Nearly every sample came with metadata listing a de-identified subject ID, COVID-19 status, age in years and sex. Where HLA class I and class II types were available, the types were taken from metadata supplied by the sample provider, not from assay-based typing. General study outcomes and caveats: The quantity of clinical and demographic metadata differed by source and by participant and was supplied without curation.

In regard to this clone: Its antigen is still unknown. No qualities accompany the bases; no much larger clone lies one base away.

Whole blood was collected in K2EDTA tubes by collaborating institutions according to the institutions' own protocols. For TCRbeta analysis, collaborator samples were shipped as frozen whole blood, as isolated PBMCs, or as DNA extracted from either sample type. The germline V gene (reference sequence) gives CDR1 as LGHDT and CDR2 as YNNKEL. V has 4 bases trimmed and J has 6 bases trimmed; junction bases matching no gene number 4. From its cysteine to its phenylalanine, the CDR3 spans 14 amino acids. Kept here is only the CDR3 DNA, which spans 42 bases and is read in frame from base 1. TCRbeta CDR3 regions were amplified from genomic DNA using the immunoSEQ Assay, a bias-controlled multiplex PCR. On the authors' methods: Nucleated cell counts per sample were estimated from amplification of reference gene primers within the assay. Sequence reads were collapsed and filtered to measure the absolute abundance of every unique TCRbeta CDR3 rearrangement. Productive Simpson clonality was computed per sample as the square root of Simpson's diversity index over productive rearrangements. In its TCRdb copy, this immuneACCESS table keeps in-frame sequences only and misses some clones. Where compared with another copy, unresolved V genes explain less than half of these, and the others have no known cause. V and J calls and clone size are given by that table; D and trimming were obtained from the DNA. This sample is represented by fewer than 150,000 clones; approximately 85% of them were singletons. Around 4.1% of the sample belongs to the ten largest clones.

The receptor chain draws on TRBV3-1 (or the pseudogene TRBV3-2) and TRBJ2-4, with 9 bases aligning to TRBD1. The receptor comes from a human donor in a cohort sampled during active COVID-19. The sample consisted of peripheral blood. The CDR3 region reads CASSPGQGGNIQYF. The DNA sequence is TGTGCCAGCAGCCCGGGACAGGGAGGAAACATTCAGTACTTC.